This entry lists 31 T cell receptor beta chains sequenced from one sample in a study of T cells in women clearing cervical HPV infection. Only in-frame clones appear in the TCRdb table, and some are missing; sequencing was by immunoSEQ multiplex PCR. Recorded for this sample: roughly 30,000 clones. Sequencing was performed on blood buffy coat. The receptors here all came from a woman aged 18-70 years with a cervical HPV16 infection that either progressed to CIN3+ or cleared (not recorded which).

In regard to this clone: The sequenced fragment ends 3 residues before the CDR3 boundary, so the rest is inferred from the germline J gene. This rearrangement joins TRBV12-3 or TRBV12-4 to TRBJ2-3; 10 bases line up with TRBD1. The CDR3 has 14 amino acids. The DNA read from the CDR3 is TGTGCCAGCAGCTCCGGGACAGGGGAACAGCCG. It codes for CASSSGTGEQP. The entire CDR3 reads CASSSGTGEQPQYF.

On this clone itself: The CDR3 is cut off 3 residues early in the read; its end comes from the germline J gene. The rearrangement links TRBV18 to TRBJ2-7; tentatively, D is TRBD1 (6 bases). This CDR3 region has 12 residues. The V gene lost 4 bases and the J gene lost 2 bases, with 6 bases spanning the gap. Germline V gene data show CDR1 as KGHSH and CDR2 as LQKENI. The CDR3 reads CASSRDTYEQYF. Incomplete CDR3 DNA: TGTGCCAGCTCACGGGACACCTACGAG.

In the case of this clone: Coverage ceases 3 residues before the CDR3 finishes, and the germline J gene fills in the end. The V gene is TRBV30, the J gene TRBJ2-2; weak D call: TRBD1 (5 bases). Germline CDR1 and CDR2: GTSNPN and SVGIG (reference sequence). The CDR3 loop spans 15 amino acids. This CDR3 reads CAWSETYRSNEKLFF. The sequenced part of the CDR3 DNA is TGTGCCTGGAGTGAAACTTACAGGTCCAATGAAAAG.

A word on this clone: The CDR3 is cut off 3 residues early in the read; its end comes from the germline J gene. V usage is TRBV7-9 and J usage is TRBJ2-3; possible D gene TRBD1, 5 bases. CDR3 size: 13 residues. Germline loops: CDR1 SEHNR, CDR2 FQNEAQ (reference sequence). The CDR3: CASSIRTQEAQYF. The part of the CDR3 DNA that was read is TGTGCCAGCAGCATCAGGACACAAGAGGCG.

A word on this clone: The CDR3 end is not reached by the read, which stops 3 residues before it; the germline J gene fills it in. The genes are TRBV6-1 and TRBJ1-4; the D gene is possibly TRBD1 (5 bases). There are 18 residues in the CDR3. CDR1 MNHNS and CDR2 SASEGT come from the germline V gene. V shed 0 bases and J shed 0 bases, with 14 bases lying between them. The CDR3 bases that were read are TGTGCCAGCAGTGAAGCTCTCGGGACTCCTGCAACTAATGAAAAA. Translation: CASSEALGTPATNEK. The CDR3 in full is CASSEALGTPATNEKLFF.

Concerning this clone itself: The CDR3 goes on 3 residues after the read ends, and that part is filled in from the germline J gene. The chain links TRBV2 to TRBJ2-5; 8 nucleotides line up with TRBD1. CDR3 length: 11 residues. Per the germline V gene, CDR1 is SNHLY and CDR2 is FYNNEI. CDR3 loop: CASKGQGTQYF. CDR3 DNA, as far as it was read: TGTGCCAGCAAAGGACAGGGCACC.

Regarding this clone: The read stops 3 residues short of the end of the CDR3; the missing end is completed from the germline J gene. This chain connects TRBV19 to TRBJ1-2; D unresolved. CDR3 length equals 14 residues. Germline CDR1 reads LNHDA; CDR2 reads SQIVND (reference sequence). CDR3 bases read: TGTGCCAGTCGGCGGACTAGCAAACGCATTGAC. Its translation: CASRRTSKRID. The entire CDR3 protein is CASRRTSKRIDYTF. Full variable domain (missing parts from reference TRBV19 and TRBJ1-2): DGGITQSPKYLFRKEGQNVTLSCEQNLNHDAMYWYRQDPGQGLRLIYYSQIVNDFQKGDIAEGYSVSREKKESFPLTVTSAQKNPTAFYLCASRRTSKRIDYTFGSGTRLTVV.

Comment on this clone: The read ends 3 residues shy of where the CDR3 ends; the end is completed using the germline J gene. V and J are TRBV7-6 and TRBJ1-1; D might be TRBD1 (6 bases). Germline CDR1 reads SGHVS; CDR2 reads FNYEAQ. The CDR3 runs to 15 residues. The V and J ends lost 5 bases and 4 bases respectively, with 17 bases between them. The CDR3 loop reads CASSPTYRESTEAFF. The sequenced part of the CDR3 DNA is TGTGCCAGCAGCCCCACATACAGGGAAAGCACTGAA.

With respect to this clone: The CDR3 end falls 3 residues outside the read, so it is completed with the germline J gene. This chain connects TRBV19 to TRBJ1-5; D not certain. With 7 bases removed from V and 1 base from J, the gap between germline ends came to 8 bases. Germline CDR1 LNHDA, CDR2 SQIVND (reference sequence). The CDR3 is 13 amino acids. The part of the CDR3 DNA that was read is TGTGCCAGTATGGCGACAAGCAATCAGCCC. It specifies CASMATSNQP. The full CDR3 sequence reads CASMATSNQPQHF.

To note about this clone: The read ends 3 residues early relative to the CDR3; the germline J gene fills the gap. V is TRBV18 and J is TRBJ2-1; 7 bases fit TRBD2. The CDR3 sequence is 14 residues long. Trimming at V came to 3 bases and at J to 4 bases, leaving 3 bases not matched to a gene. Germline CDR1 and CDR2: KGHSH and LQKENI. The sequenced part of the CDR3 DNA is TGTGCCAGCTCACCCCCGGGGGGTTACAATGAG. It translates to CASSPPGGYNE. The CDR3 in its entirety is CASSPPGGYNEQFF.

As for this clone: The CDR3 extends 3 residues past the end of the read, so its final part is completed from the germline J gene. The gene calls are TRBV20-1 and TRBJ2-7; 14 positions match TRBD2. After removal of 5 bases from V and 2 bases from J, the junction contained 17 bases not matched to a gene. Germline lookup yields CDR1 DFQATT and CDR2 SNEGSKA (reference sequence). The CDR3 extends over 19 amino acids. CDR3 DNA (partial): TGCAGTGCTGCAGCATCCTGGACTAGCGGGAGGAGTAAGCCCTACGAG. Translated: CSAAASWTSGRSKPYE. Given in full, the CDR3 is CSAAASWTSGRSKPYEQYF.

A note on this clone: The read finishes 3 residues shy of the CDR3 end, and the germline J gene is used to complete it. The rearrangement joins TRBV2 to TRBJ1-2; maybe TRBD1 (5 bases). Germline-derived CDR1 and CDR2 are SNHLY and FYNNEI. The CDR3 loop spans 12 amino acids. The part of the CDR3 DNA that was read is TGTGCCAGCAGTGAGACAGCGTACGAC. Translation: CASSETAYD. The full CDR3 protein reads CASSETAYDYTF.

On this clone itself: The sequence runs out 3 residues before the end of the CDR3; the remainder is reconstructed from the germline J gene. The V gene is TRBV5-1, the J gene TRBJ1-1; TRBD1 matches 8 bases. The CDR3 extends over 15 amino acids. Germline loops: CDR1 SGHRS, CDR2 YFSETQ. Unmatched junction bases numbered 5, after V lost 0 bases and J lost 4 bases. The sequenced CDR3 bases are TGCGCCAGCAGCTTGGCCGAGACAGGGGTCACTGAA. It is translated as CASSLAETGVTE. The full-length CDR3 reads as CASSLAETGVTEAFF.

Details on this clone: The CDR3 goes on 3 residues after the read ends, and that part is filled in from the germline J gene. The chain recombines TRBV20-1 with TRBJ2-3; TRBD2 matches at 9 bases. The CDR3 is 16 amino acids. V was pared by 6 bases and J by 1 base, with 11 bases of the junction left unmatched. The germline V gene has CDR1 DFQATT and CDR2 SNEGSKA (reference sequence). The CDR3 sequence: CSATIGGRAGTDTQYF. The sequenced CDR3 bases are TGCAGTGCAACCATCGGCGGGAGGGCGGGCACAGATACG.

Regarding this clone: Read coverage stops 3 residues before the CDR3 terminus; the germline J gene supplies the remainder. V and J are TRBV7-9 and TRBJ2-1; 11 bases fit TRBD2. This CDR3 contains 15 residues. After removal of 8 bases from V and 9 bases from J, the junction contained 12 bases not matched to a gene. CDR1 is SEHNR and CDR2 is FQNEAQ in the germline V gene (reference sequence). CDR3 DNA (partial): TGTGCCAGCTATATCGGCATAGCGGGAGGGGCTGAG. It is translated as CASYIGIAGGAE. The whole CDR3 region reads CASYIGIAGGAEQFF.

In the case of this clone: Read sequence stops 3 residues before the CDR3 end, and the germline J gene provides the missing end. This chain connects TRBV6-2 or TRBV6-3 to TRBJ2-2; D may be TRBD1 (7 bases). CDR3 length: 15 amino acids. Per the germline V gene, CDR1 is MNHEY and CDR2 is SVGEGT. This CDR3 reads CASSYSRGANEKLFF. CDR3 DNA, as far as it was read: TGTGCCAGCAGTTACAGCAGGGGGGCTAATGAAAAG.

A word on this clone: The CDR3 is cut off 3 residues early in the read; its end comes from the germline J gene. J is TRBJ2-7 and V is TRBV16; D tentatively fits TRBD1 or TRBD2 (5 bases each). V was trimmed by 1 base and J by 3 bases, leaving 10 bases between them. The V gene's germline CDR1 is KGHSY and CDR2 FQNENV. This CDR3 has 14 amino acids. This chain's CDR3 is CASSQFEGSYEQYF. The part of the CDR3 DNA that was read is TGTGCCAGCAGCCAATTCGAGGGGAGCTACGAG.

Notes on this clone: The CDR3 end falls 3 residues outside the read, so it is completed with the germline J gene. The V and J genes are TRBV5-1 and TRBJ2-3, with 8 bases identical to TRBD1. Germline CDR1 reads SGHRS; CDR2 reads YFSETQ. The CDR3 has 14 amino acids. The sequenced CDR3 bases are TGCGCCAGCAGCCCGGGACAGGAGGGGGAGACG. Its translation is CASSPGQEGET. The full CDR3 is CASSPGQEGETQYF.

In the case of this clone: From the germline J gene comes the end of the CDR3, since the read stops 3 residues before it. The J gene is TRBJ1-4, the V gene TRBV2; 7 bases line up with TRBD1. This CDR3 is 14 amino acids long. The V and J ends lost 6 bases and 2 bases, in that order; junction bases with no gene match: 3. Germline loops: CDR1 SNHLY, CDR2 FYNNEI. The CDR3 DNA, read in part, is TGTGCCAGCAGCACGGGACAGACTAATGAAAAA. Protein sequence: CASSTGQTNEK. The full CDR3 sequence reads CASSTGQTNEKLFF.

As for this clone: The CDR3 end lies 3 residues beyond the end of the read and is filled in from the germline J gene. The chain combines TRBV30 with TRBJ2-6; possibly TRBD1 for D (6 bases). The CDR3 spans 16 residues. V lost 3 bases, J lost 0 bases, and 12 bases lay in between. Germline V lookup: CDR1 GTSNPN, CDR2 SVGIG (reference sequence). The CDR3: CAWRGQPGSGANVLTF. The CDR3 DNA, read in part, is TGTGCCTGGAGAGGACAGCCGGGCTCTGGGGCCAACGTC.

Concerning this clone: Read sequence stops 3 residues before the CDR3 end, and the germline J gene provides the missing end. The chain carries TRBV5-1 and TRBJ2-2; D is possibly TRBD1 (6 bases). Germline V gives CDR1 SGHRS, CDR2 YFSETQ. The CDR3 is 14 amino acids. V lost 1 base to trimming and J lost 6 bases, with 10 bases between them. This chain's CDR3 is CASSLSGASGELFF. CDR3 DNA, as far as it was read: TGCGCCAGCAGCTTGTCAGGGGCGTCCGGGGAG.

Comment on this clone: The read ends 3 residues early relative to the CDR3; the germline J gene fills the gap. The J gene is TRBJ1-2, the V gene TRBV19, with a tentative D call TRBD1 (5 bases). Germline V gene data show CDR1 as LNHDA and CDR2 as SQIVND (reference sequence). The CDR3 totals 13 residues. CDR3 DNA (partial): TGTGCCAGTAATCCAAGGGACTACAATGAC. Translating gives CASNPRDYND. In full, the CDR3 reads CASNPRDYNDYTF.

CDR3 region: CASGWQGGQPQHF. The sequenced CDR3 bases are TGTGCCAGCGGATGGCAGGGCGGTCAGCCC. The V call is TRBV6-2 or TRBV6-3, the J call TRBJ1-5; D is possibly TRBD1 (5 bases). The missing CDR3 end, 3 residues past where the read stops, is filled in from the germline J gene. Trimming cost V 8 bases and J 6 bases, with 14 bases left between them. Looked up from germline, CDR1 is MNHEY and CDR2 is SVGEGT. The CDR3 runs 13 residues.

With regard to this clone: The read halts 3 residues ahead of the CDR3 end, with the missing end drawn from the germline J gene. V usage is TRBV19 and J usage is TRBJ2-1; 9 bases line up with TRBD1. Germline trimming cut 5 bases from V and 2 bases from J; bases unmatched to any gene: 7. Germline V CDR1 and CDR2: LNHDA, SQIVND (reference sequence). CDR3 length: 16 residues. The CDR3 bases that were read are TGTGCCAGTAGTGTGGGGACAGGGTTCACCTACAATGAG. Its protein is CASSVGTGFTYNE. The CDR3 in its entirety is CASSVGTGFTYNEQFF.

Note on this clone: The CDR3 extends 3 residues past the end of the read, so its final part is completed from the germline J gene. This chain links TRBV28 with TRBJ1-2; D possibly corresponds to TRBD1 (5 bases). Germline V lookup: CDR1 MDHEN, CDR2 SYDVKM. The CDR3 loop spans 15 amino acids. The V end lost 4 bases, the J end lost 2 bases, and 14 bases lay between the germline ends. This CDR3 reads CASSSVGVGNYGYTF. The part of the CDR3 DNA that was read is TGTGCCAGCAGTTCCGTAGGGGTGGGGAACTATGGC.

A remark on this clone: The CDR3 goes on 3 residues after the read ends, and that part is filled in from the germline J gene. The chain couples TRBV19 to TRBJ2-1; 7 bases are shared with TRBD2. Per the germline V gene, CDR1 is LNHDA and CDR2 is SQIVND (reference sequence). The CDR3 contains 15 residues. The V and J ends lost 3 bases and 8 bases, in that order; junction bases with no gene match: 10. The CDR3 bases that were read are TGTGCCAGTAGTATCGGGGGGAAGGGGAAGGATGAG. Protein sequence: CASSIGGKGKDE. The whole CDR3 protein reads CASSIGGKGKDEQFF.

The part of the CDR3 DNA that was read is TGTGCCAGTAGTAGTTCCCGGGACAGGGTCGGGGATGAAAAA. It yields the protein CASSSSRDRVGDEK. The CDR3, in full, reads CASSSSRDRVGDEKLFF. The chain combines TRBV19 with TRBJ1-4; 9 bases match TRBD1. Read sequence stops 3 residues before the CDR3 end, and the germline J gene provides the missing end. The CDR3 is 17 residues long. Germline CDR1 and CDR2: LNHDA and SQIVND (reference sequence). With V trimmed by 4 bases and J by 6 bases, 12 bases remained unmatched. Variable domain in full (rest from reference TRBV19 and TRBJ1-4): DGGITQSPKYLFRKEGQNVTLSCEQNLNHDAMYWYRQDPGQGLRLIYYSQIVNDFQKGDIAEGYSVSREKKESFPLTVTSAQKNPTAFYLCASSSSRDRVGDEKLFFGSGTQLSVL.

Notes on this clone: The read terminates 3 residues before the CDR3 end, so the remaining end is supplied by the germline J gene. This chain joins TRBV29-1 and TRBJ1-4; TRBD1 might be the D (5 bases). Germline assignment: CDR1 SQVTM and CDR2 ANQGSEA. The CDR3 has 16 amino acids. The CDR3 bases that were read are TGCAGCGTTGCAGTCGGCGGGGGGACTGGGGCCAACGTA. It yields the protein CSVAVGGGTGANV. The full CDR3 reads CSVAVGGGTGANVLFF.

Turning to this clone: The read stops 3 residues short of the end of the CDR3; the missing end is completed from the germline J gene. This chain uses TRBV18 with TRBJ2-1; possibly TRBD2 for D (5 bases). Trimming shortened V by 2 bases and J by 0 bases, and 8 bases separated the two germline ends. This CDR3 has 15 amino acids. The germline V gene encodes CDR1 KGHSH and CDR2 LQKENI. The DNA read from the CDR3 is TGTGCCAGCTCACCAGCAGCGGACTCCTACAATGAG. This gives the protein CASSPAADSYNE. The CDR3 in its entirety is CASSPAADSYNEQFF.

As to this clone: Read coverage stops 3 residues before the CDR3 terminus; the germline J gene supplies the remainder. The rearrangement links TRBV19 to TRBJ1-2; 7 nucleotides agree with TRBD1. CDR3 size: 14 residues. Per the germline V gene, CDR1 is LNHDA and CDR2 is SQIVND (reference sequence). The CDR3 DNA, read in part, is TGTGCCAGTAGTTTCCGGGACAGAAGGAAGGGC. Its protein product is CASSFRDRRKG. The entire CDR3 sequence reads CASSFRDRRKGYTF.

On this clone itself: The missing CDR3 end, 3 residues past where the read stops, is filled in from the germline J gene. The V and J genes are TRBV18 and TRBJ2-4; TRBD2 aligns across 8 bases. The CDR3 loop spans 13 amino acids. CDR1 is KGHSH, CDR2 LQKENI, per germline. Partial CDR3 DNA: TGTGCCAGCTCGCCGCGGGGGGACTATGGT. The encoded protein is CASSPRGDYG. The entire CDR3 reads CASSPRGDYGQYF. Looking up the rest from reference TRBV18 and TRBJ2-4 gives the full variable domain: NAGVMQNPRHLVRRRGQEARLRCSPMKGHSHVYWYRQLPEEGLKFMVYLQKENIIDESGMPKERFSAEFPKEGPSILRIQQVVRGDSAAYFCASSPRGDYGQYFGAGTRLSVL.